The clone carrying this TCR beta chain occurred once. The data were taken from a study of blood T cell repertoires in COVID-19. On the study more broadly: Acute-phase and convalescent COVID-19 samples originated in the United States, Italy and Spain. PBMCs, B-cell-depleted T cells, or T cells were the source of the cDNA or gDNA that made up the material.

As processed by the authors: How many nucleated cells were present was estimated from reference gene primer amplification. The table came from immunoSEQ multiplex PCR; TCRdb's copy has only in-frame clones and leaves some out. From that table come the V and J calls and clone size; the DNA was used to work out D and trimming. The repertoire holds about 100,000 clones, with roughly 84% as singletons. The specimen sequenced was peripheral blood. This clonotype was sampled from a human donor in a cohort sampled during active COVID-19.

The CDR3 reads CASSELAGSPGANVLTF. The CDR3 DNA reads TGTGCCAGCAGCGAACTAGCGGGAAGCCCTGGGGCCAACGTCCTGACTTTC. The chain recombines TRBV11-2 with TRBJ2-6; TRBD2 matches at 10 bases. The trim removed 5 bases at V and 2 bases at J, leaving 6 bases unmatched. Germline V gene lookup returns CDR1 SGHAT and CDR2 FQNNGV. The CDR3 sequence is 17 residues long.